This entry features one T cell receptor beta chain sequence. The data derive from a study of OX40 agonist ivuxolimab in advanced cancers. The CDR3 has 18 residues. Trimming took 4 bases from V and 8 from J; bases not matched to a gene: 14. Germline V CDR1 and CDR2: KGHSH, LQKENI. The assay was immunoSEQ multiplex PCR, and TCRdb's table has in-frame clones only and misses some. Of some 14,000 clones listed, approximately 72% are singletons. J is TRBJ2-1 and V is TRBV18; 13 nucleotides agree with TRBD2. This TCR was recovered from an adult with an advanced solid tumor such as melanoma, head and neck, liver or kidney cancer. The sample in question was CD4+ or CD8+ T cells sorted from blood, obtained in a trial of the OX40 agonist ivuxolimab. CDR3 protein: CASSQRTSGRGFGDEQFF. CDR3 in DNA: TGTGCCAGCTCACAGCGGACTAGCGGGAGAGGATTCGGAGATGAGCAGTTCTTC.